This passage covers 29 T cell receptor beta chains from one sample sequenced in a study of CDR3 diversity in severe acne. MiXCR, applied by TCRdb to the PCR reads, yields one record per CDR3 protein. The data hold over 85,000 distinct CDR3 sequences, with around 53% observed a single time. The material sequenced was blood. These receptors originate from a male donor with acne.

This clonotype was seen a single time. V usage is TRBV7-2 and J usage is TRBJ1-6, with no clear D. This CDR3 is built from 12 residues. V was clipped by 4 bases and J by 9 bases, with 7 bases between them. The V gene's germline CDR1 is SGHTA and CDR2 FQGNSA. The DNA for the CDR3 is TGTGCCAGCAGCTCGGGAATTTCACCCCTCCACTTT. Protein sequence: CASSSGISPLHF.

This chain connects TRBV6-5 to TRBJ1-1; D possibly corresponds to TRBD1 (6 bases). The CDR3 sequence is 18 residues long. V gave up 0 bases and J gave up 1 base, with 18 bases separating them. Germline lookup yields CDR1 MNHEY and CDR2 SVGAGI. The CDR3 here is CASSYSYPLPGENTEAFF. The CDR3 bases are TGTGCCAGCAGTTACTCCTACCCCCTCCCAGGGGAGAACACTGAAGCTTTCTTT.

In the case of this clonotype: A read error may be the cause here, since a much bigger clone is one base away. The conserved closing phenylalanine or tryptophan is absent in this CDR3, likely reflecting a read error. This rearrangement joins TRBV24-1 to TRBJ2-2; TRBD1 agrees at 7 bases. With 1 base clipped from V and 3 bases from J, the junction kept 1 base outside the gene matches. The CDR3 sequence is 15 residues long. CDR1 and CDR2 from the germline V gene are KGHDR and SFDVKD. As DNA, the CDR3 is TGTGCCACCAGTGATTTAGGGGGCGACACCGGGGAGCTGTTTCTT. Translated, it gives CATSDLGGDTGELFL.

The chain uses TRBV6-6 and TRBJ2-2; 12 nucleotides align to TRBD2. The CDR3 has 18 residues. The ends lost 0 bases at V and 3 bases at J; junction bases unmatched: 5. Germline V gene sequence: CDR1 MNHNY, CDR2 SVGAGI (reference sequence). CDR3 sequence: CASSYSASGRGDTGELFF. The CDR3 DNA sequence: TGTGCCAGCAGTTACTCAGCTAGCGGGAGGGGTGACACCGGGGAGCTGTTTTTT.

J is TRBJ2-7 and V is TRBV15; 7 positions match TRBD2. This CDR3 spans 13 amino acids. The germline gives CDR1 LNHNV, CDR2 YYDKDF (reference sequence). The junction had 4 bases not matched to a gene; V was cut back by 1 base and J by 7 bases. The CDR3 protein is CATSRGDYLEQYF. Here the CDR3 DNA reads TGTGCCACCAGCAGAGGGGACTACCTAGAGCAGTACTTC.

This clonotype was recorded many times. The V call is TRBV3-1, the J call TRBJ2-5; D call uncertain. There are 13 residues in the CDR3. CDR1 is LGHDT, CDR2 YNNKEL, per germline (reference sequence). V was clipped by 4 bases and J by 5 bases, with 11 bases between them. CDR3 loop: CASSLIVEETQYF. The CDR3 DNA reads TGTGCCAGCAGCCTTATAGTGGAGGAGACCCAGTACTTC.

Worth noting for this clonotype: Without the conserved terminal phenylalanine or tryptophan, this CDR3 likely stems from a read error. It is unclear where the CDR3 begins or ends on the DNA, so no DNA is shown, and the CDR3 is as TCRdb lists it. This rearrangement joins TRBV7-2 to TRBJ1-3; the D call TRBD1 from the table was never checked on the DNA. Per the germline V gene, CDR1 is SGHTA and CDR2 is FQGNSA. The CDR3 has 13 amino acids, counting both end residues. The CDR3 region is CASSVDMGNTIGA.

This clonotype was recorded at least ten times. This sequence joins TRBV7-9 and TRBJ2-3; TRBD2 agrees at 8 bases. Germline values: CDR1 SEHNR, CDR2 FQNEAQ (reference sequence). The CDR3 has 15 residues. With V trimmed by 4 bases and J by 9 bases, 12 bases remained unmatched. CDR3 protein: CASSSLTGGGETQYF. In DNA form, the CDR3 reads TGTGCCAGCAGCTCCCTTACGGGGGGGGGCGAAACGCAGTATTTT.

This clonotype was picked up many times. V usage is TRBV20-1 and J usage is TRBJ2-3; TRBD2 matches at 13 bases. Germline CDR1 reads DFQATT; CDR2 reads SNEGSKA (reference sequence). The length of the CDR3 is 17 residues. After removal of 0 bases from V and 2 bases from J, the junction contained 5 bases not matched to a gene. CDR3 coding DNA: TGCAGTGCTAGAGATGTAACTAGCGGGAGGGCCACAGATACGCAGTATTTT. This gives the protein CSARDVTSGRATDTQYF.

The sample holds one count of this clonotype. A much larger clone differs from this one at a single base, so this may be a read error. The chain couples TRBV4-1 to TRBJ2-1, with D unclear. There are 13 residues in the CDR3. Germline assignment: CDR1 MGHRA and CDR2 YSYEKL. V was clipped by 0 bases and J by 5 bases, with 5 bases between them. This CDR3 reads CASSQEYHNEQFF. The CDR3 DNA reads as TGCGCCAGCAGCCAAGAATACCACAATGAGCAGTTCTTC.

This clonotype has a handful of counts. The rearrangement uses TRBV28 and TRBJ2-3; no clear D. With 5 bases removed from V and 11 bases from J, the gap between germline ends came to 26 bases. Germline V gene lookup returns CDR1 MDHEN and CDR2 SYDVKM. The CDR3 has 16 residues. The CDR3 bases are TGTGCCAGCAGTCCCGTCCGAGCAGCGAGCTTCAATGAGCAGTATTTT. It codes for CASSPVRAASFNEQYF.

V and J are TRBV12-3 or TRBV12-4 and TRBJ2-5; D remains unclear. Trimming took off 7 bases at V and 2 bases at J, with 23 bases between the two ends. The CDR3 runs to 17 residues. In DNA, the CDR3 is TGTGCCAGCACCTGCTTAAGAGGTGGTTTAGGACAAGAGACCCAGTACTTC. The encoded protein is CASTCLRGGLGQETQYF.

This clonotype ranks as medium-sized. V and J are TRBV20-1 and TRBJ2-7, with D perhaps matching TRBD1 (5 bases). CDR1 is DFQATT and CDR2 is SNEGSKA in the germline V gene (reference sequence). The CDR3 runs to 13 residues. V was pared by 2 bases and J by 2 bases, with 10 bases between. The CDR3 DNA reads as TGCAGTGCTAGACGCGACAGTACCTACGAGCAGTACTTC. Translated: CSARRDSTYEQYF.

This clonotype was observed at least ten times. The V and J genes are TRBV6-4 and TRBJ2-1; D remains ambiguous. The CDR3 extends over 13 amino acids. V lost 2 bases, J lost 8 bases, and 10 bases lay in between. Germline V gene sequence: CDR1 MRHNA, CDR2 SNTAGT. The DNA of the CDR3 is TGTGCCAGCAGTGACGGGCTACGTGATGAGCAGTTCTTC. Amino acid sequence: CASSDGLRDEQFF.

Details on this clonotype: This sequence may be a read error, since a much larger clone differs from it by one base. The CDR3: CASRPVTGLTDTQYF. CDR3 nucleotide sequence: TGTGCCAGCAGGCCCGTTACGGGTCTCACAGATACGCAGTATTTT. V is TRBV12-3 or TRBV12-4 and J is TRBJ2-3; D call uncertain. The CDR3 has 15 amino acids. V was clipped by 6 bases and J by 2 bases, with 15 bases between them.

This clonotype is a singleton in its sample. The gene calls are TRBV10-3 and TRBJ2-7; TRBD1 agrees at 9 bases. Germline V CDR1 and CDR2: ENHRY, SYGVKD. The CDR3 has 15 amino acids. Germline trimming cut 0 bases from V and 5 bases from J; bases unmatched to any gene: 5. In DNA, the CDR3 is TGTGCCATCAGTGAGTCCGGGACAGGGTTTCACGAGCAGTACTTC. Its protein product is CAISESGTGFHEQYF.

The rearrangement links TRBV29-1 to TRBJ2-2, with 7 bases lining up with TRBD1. This CDR3 contains 13 residues. V gave up 7 bases and J gave up 2 bases; unmatched junction bases: 4. From germline, CDR1 is SQVTM and CDR2 ANQGSEA. In DNA form, the CDR3 reads TGCAGCGGGGGACAGCCTAACACCGGGGAGCTGTTTTTT. Translation: CSGGQPNTGELFF.

About this clonotype: An end of the junction does not agree with germline; a read error may underlie this. The rearrangement joins TRBV5-4 to TRBJ1-4; a weak D match, TRBD1 (6 bases). CDR1 and CDR2 from the germline V gene are SGHNT and YYREEE (reference sequence). CDR3 length: 17 residues. CDR3 protein: CASSLGGRGGTNEKLLF. The DNA of the CDR3 is TGTGCCAGCAGCTTGGGAGGCAGGGGAGGGACTAATGAAAAACTGCTTTTT.

This sequence joins TRBV20-1 and TRBJ1-6, with no clear D. The CDR3 consists of 13 residues. V shed 0 bases and J shed 14 bases, with 14 bases lying between them. Per germline, CDR1 DFQATT and CDR2 SNEGSKA (reference sequence). CDR3 DNA sequence: TGCAGTGCTAGAGATCCAGAGGGTCCTTCCCTCCACTTT. Its translation: CSARDPEGPSLHF.

The chain recombines TRBV4-1 with TRBJ2-7; D remains ambiguous. V was clipped by 1 base and J by 4 bases, with 11 bases between them. CDR1 and CDR2 (germline): MGHRA, YSYEKL. There are 14 residues in the CDR3. The CDR3 sequence is CASSQAPGSYEQYF. The CDR3, as DNA: TGCGCCAGCAGCCAAGCCCCGGGCTCTTACGAGCAGTACTTC.

The CDR3 is CASSLWTSRGQYNEQFF. In DNA form, the CDR3 reads TGTGCCAGCAGCTTGTGGACTAGCAGGGGTCAGTACAATGAGCAGTTCTTC. The chain recombines TRBV5-4 with TRBJ2-1; 8 positions agree with TRBD2. With 1 base clipped from V and 4 bases from J, the junction kept 10 bases outside the gene matches. Per germline, CDR1 SGHNT and CDR2 YYREEE (reference sequence). The CDR3 sequence is 17 residues long.

This clonotype qualifies as medium-sized. The V and J genes are TRBV9 and TRBJ2-3; TRBD2 matches 7 bases. The CDR3 extends over 16 amino acids. Germline V lookup: CDR1 SGDLS, CDR2 YYNGEE. V was pared by 0 bases and J by 1 base, with 5 bases of the junction left unmatched. The CDR3 DNA is TGTGCCAGCAGCGTAGTCGGCGGACTAGGCACAGATACGCAGTATTTT. It is translated as CASSVVGGLGTDTQYF.

With regard to this clonotype: Its ends do not fully match the called genes, so a read error is possible. The V gene is TRBV4-3, the J gene TRBJ1-2; D is unresolved. Per the germline V gene, CDR1 is LGHNA and CDR2 is YSLEER. This CDR3 spans 15 amino acids. CDR3 nucleotides: TGCGTCAGCAGCCAAGATCGCTCAGCCATCTATGGCTACGCCTTC. Amino acids: CVSSQDRSAIYGYAF.

The sample holds many counts of this clonotype. J is TRBJ2-7 and V is TRBV7-2, with D hard to call. CDR3 length: 13 amino acids. With 5 bases removed from V and 3 bases from J, the gap between germline ends came to 11 bases. CDR1 is SGHTA and CDR2 is FQGNSA in the germline V gene. This chain's CDR3 is CASSADSGYEQYF. The DNA of the CDR3 is TGTGCCAGCAGCGCCGACTCCGGCTACGAGCAGTACTTC.

The V and J genes are TRBV2 and TRBJ2-5, with D tentatively TRBD2 (6 bases). Matching the DNA end better, TRBJ2-7 makes the J call doubtful. This CDR3 spans 15 amino acids. Germline V gene data show CDR1 as SNHLY and CDR2 as FYNNEI. CDR3 loop: CASMVGTPISYEQYF. The CDR3, as DNA: TGTGCCAGCATGGTTGGGACTCCTATCTCCTACGAGCAGTACTTC.

The J gene is TRBJ2-7, the V gene TRBV20-1; TRBD2 aligns across 11 bases. There are 14 residues in the CDR3. Looked up from germline, CDR1 is DFQATT and CDR2 is SNEGSKA (reference sequence). J lost 4 bases, V lost 3 bases, and 5 bases had no gene match. CDR3 loop: CSASTSGRIYEQYF. As DNA, the CDR3 is TGCAGTGCTAGTACTAGCGGGAGAATATACGAGCAGTACTTC.

This clonotype occurred many times. V usage is TRBV7-8 and J usage is TRBJ2-5; 7 nucleotides match TRBD2. V trimming: 1 base; J trimming: 1 base; junction bases outside the gene matches: 3. This CDR3 is 15 amino acids long. CDR1 is SGHVS, CDR2 FQNEAQ, per germline. CDR3 nucleotide sequence: TGTGCCAGCAGCTTAGGAGCGGGGACCCAAGAGACCCAGTACTTC. The encoded protein is CASSLGAGTQETQYF.

The chain recombines TRBV7-9 with TRBJ2-7; 8 bases line up with TRBD1. This CDR3 has 13 residues. J lost 5 bases, V lost 5 bases, and 5 bases had no gene match. In germline, CDR1 is SEHNR, CDR2 FQNEAQ (reference sequence). Here the CDR3 reads CASSPGQANEQYF. The CDR3 DNA sequence: TGTGCCAGCAGCCCGGGACAGGCGAACGAGCAGTACTTC.

This clonotype was seen ten or more times. This chain links TRBV25-1 with TRBJ2-1, with D uncertain. The germline gives CDR1 MGHDK, CDR2 SYGVNS. Trimming removed 2 bases at V and 6 bases at J, with 8 bases between. The length of the CDR3 is 13 residues. CDR3 region: CASSEMRLNEQFF. In nucleotides, the CDR3 is TGTGCCAGCAGTGAAATGCGGCTCAATGAGCAGTTCTTC. Looking up the rest from reference TRBV25-1 and TRBJ2-1 gives the full variable domain: EADIYQTPRYLVIGTGKKITLECSQTMGHDKMYWYQQDPGMELHLIHYSYGVNSTEKGDLSSESTVSRIRTEHFPLTLESARPSHTSQYLCASSEMRLNEQFFGPGTRLTVL.